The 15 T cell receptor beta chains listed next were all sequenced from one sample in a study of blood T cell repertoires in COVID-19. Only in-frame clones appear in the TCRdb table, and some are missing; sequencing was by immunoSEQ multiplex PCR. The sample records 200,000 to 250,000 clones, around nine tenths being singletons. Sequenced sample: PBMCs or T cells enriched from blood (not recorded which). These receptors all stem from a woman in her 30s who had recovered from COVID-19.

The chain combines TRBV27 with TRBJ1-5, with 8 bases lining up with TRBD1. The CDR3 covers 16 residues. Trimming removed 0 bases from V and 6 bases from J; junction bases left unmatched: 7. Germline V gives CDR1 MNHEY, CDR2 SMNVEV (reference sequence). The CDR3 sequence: CASSLSPGGSTQPQHF. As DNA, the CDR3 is TGTGCCAGCAGTTTATCGCCAGGGGGCTCCACTCAGCCCCAGCATTTT.

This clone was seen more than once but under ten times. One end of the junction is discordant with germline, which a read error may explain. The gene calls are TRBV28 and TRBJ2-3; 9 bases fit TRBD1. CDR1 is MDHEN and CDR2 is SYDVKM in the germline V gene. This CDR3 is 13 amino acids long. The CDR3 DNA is TGTGCCAGTCGGGGACAGGGCACAAATACGCAGTATTTT. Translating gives CASRGQGTNTQYF.

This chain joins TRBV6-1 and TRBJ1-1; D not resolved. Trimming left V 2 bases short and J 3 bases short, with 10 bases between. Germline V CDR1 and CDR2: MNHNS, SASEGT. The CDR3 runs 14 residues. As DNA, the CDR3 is TGTGCCAGCAGTGAAATGGTACGGGACACTGAAGCTTTCTTT. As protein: CASSEMVRDTEAFF.

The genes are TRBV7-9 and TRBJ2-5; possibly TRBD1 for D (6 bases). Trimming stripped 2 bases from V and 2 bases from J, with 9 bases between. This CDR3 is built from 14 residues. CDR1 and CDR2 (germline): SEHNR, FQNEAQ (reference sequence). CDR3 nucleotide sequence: TGTGCCAGCAGCTTAAATCAGGGGCAAGAGACCCAGTACTTC. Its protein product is CASSLNQGQETQYF.

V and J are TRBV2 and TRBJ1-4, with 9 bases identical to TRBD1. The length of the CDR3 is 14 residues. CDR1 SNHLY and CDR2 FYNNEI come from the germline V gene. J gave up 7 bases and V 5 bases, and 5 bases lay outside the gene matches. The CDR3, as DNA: TGTGCCAGCAGTCCTGACAGGGGGATTGAAAAACTGTTTTTT. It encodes CASSPDRGIEKLFF.

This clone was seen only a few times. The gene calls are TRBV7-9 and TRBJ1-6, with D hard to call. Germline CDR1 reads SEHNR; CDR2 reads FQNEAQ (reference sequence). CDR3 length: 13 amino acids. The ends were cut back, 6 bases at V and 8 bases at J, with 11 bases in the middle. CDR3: CASRTSGDSPLHF. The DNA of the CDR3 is TGTGCCAGCAGGACTTCCGGAGATTCACCCCTCCACTTT.

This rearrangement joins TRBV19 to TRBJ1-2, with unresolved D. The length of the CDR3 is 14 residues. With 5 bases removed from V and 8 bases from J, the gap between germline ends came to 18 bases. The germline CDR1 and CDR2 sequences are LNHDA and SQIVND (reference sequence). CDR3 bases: TGTGCCAGTAGTGCCATGGGAGAGGGCCGCGGCTACACCTTC. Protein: CASSAMGEGRGYTF.

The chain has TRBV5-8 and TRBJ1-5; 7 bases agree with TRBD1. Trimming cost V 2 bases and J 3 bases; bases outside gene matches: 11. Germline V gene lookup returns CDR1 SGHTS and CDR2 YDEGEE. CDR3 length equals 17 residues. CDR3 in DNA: TGTGCCAGCAGCTTTTCCCTAGGACAGGTGCTCAATCAGCCCCAGCATTTT. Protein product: CASSFSLGQVLNQPQHF.

CDR3 DNA: TGTGCCAGCAGTCCACTAGCGGGGGAGTACGAGCAGTACTTC. It is translated as CASSPLAGEYEQYF. V gene TRBV28 combines with J gene TRBJ2-7, with 11 bases matching TRBD2. V gave up 5 bases and J gave up 4 bases; unmatched junction bases: 4. The CDR3 covers 14 residues. Germline V lookup: CDR1 MDHEN, CDR2 SYDVKM.

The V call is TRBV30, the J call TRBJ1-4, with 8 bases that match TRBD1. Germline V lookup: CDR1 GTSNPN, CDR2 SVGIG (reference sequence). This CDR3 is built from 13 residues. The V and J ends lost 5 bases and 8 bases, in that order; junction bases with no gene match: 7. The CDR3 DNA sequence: TGTGCCTGGGGACAGGGCCGATGGGAAAAACTGTTTTTT. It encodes CAWGQGRWEKLFF.

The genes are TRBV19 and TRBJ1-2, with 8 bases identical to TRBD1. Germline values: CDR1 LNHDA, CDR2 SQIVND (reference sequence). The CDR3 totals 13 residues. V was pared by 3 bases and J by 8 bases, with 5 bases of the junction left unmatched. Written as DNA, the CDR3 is TGTGCCAGTAGTATGGACAGGGAGGGAGGCTACACCTTC. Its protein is CASSMDREGGYTF.

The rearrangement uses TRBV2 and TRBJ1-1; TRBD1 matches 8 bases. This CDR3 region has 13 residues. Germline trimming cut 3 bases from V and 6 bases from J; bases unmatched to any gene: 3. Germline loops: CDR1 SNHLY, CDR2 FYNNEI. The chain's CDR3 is CASSEDREAEAFF. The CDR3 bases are TGTGCCAGCAGTGAGGACAGGGAGGCTGAAGCTTTCTTT.

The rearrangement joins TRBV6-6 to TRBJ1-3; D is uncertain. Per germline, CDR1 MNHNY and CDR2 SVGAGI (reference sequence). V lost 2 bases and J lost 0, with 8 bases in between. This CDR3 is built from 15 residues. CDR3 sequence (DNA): TGTGCCAGCAGTTACGAGTCTTACTCTGGAAACACCATATATTTT. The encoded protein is CASSYESYSGNTIYF.

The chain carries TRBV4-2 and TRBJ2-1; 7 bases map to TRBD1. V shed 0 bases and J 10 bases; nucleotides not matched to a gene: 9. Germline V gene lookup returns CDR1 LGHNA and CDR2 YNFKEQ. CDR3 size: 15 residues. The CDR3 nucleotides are TGTGCCAGCAGCCAAGATGAAAAGGGGGCCCGGGAGCAGTTCTTC. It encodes CASSQDEKGAREQFF.

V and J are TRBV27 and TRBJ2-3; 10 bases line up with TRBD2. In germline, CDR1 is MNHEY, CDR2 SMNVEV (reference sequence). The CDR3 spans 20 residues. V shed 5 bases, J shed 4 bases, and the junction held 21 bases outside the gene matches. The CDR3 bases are TGTGCCAGCAGTCGGAAGGGTGGGGCTAGCGGGAGATCCCTGGCAGATACGCAGTATTTT. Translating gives CASSRKGGASGRSLADTQYF.